The 10 T cell receptor beta chains below all came from one sample that was sequenced in a study of shared clonotypes between healthy human individuals. The naive CD8 subset, CD45RO-negative cells positively selected for CCR7, excluded terminally differentiated effector memory CD45RA+ cells. The protocol was immunoSEQ multiplex PCR, while the TCRdb copy is restricted to in-frame clones and leaves out a portion. Found here are some 2 million clones, about 95% of them singletons; the top ten hold roughly 1%. The specimen sequenced was naive CD8+ T cells sorted from blood. The receptors come from a man in his late teens or twenties in good health.

V gene TRBV18 combines with J gene TRBJ1-2; unclear D gene. From germline, CDR1 is KGHSH and CDR2 LQKENI. The CDR3 contains 16 residues. V was cut by 3 bases and J by 2 bases, with 16 bases left in between. The CDR3 sequence: CASSPHPSDLNYGYTF. The CDR3 nucleotides read TGTGCCAGCTCACCCCATCCATCCGACCTCAACTATGGCTACACCTTC.

J is TRBJ1-3 and V is TRBV19; unclear D gene. V gave up 6 bases and J gave up 2 bases, with 14 bases separating them. Germline assignment: CDR1 LNHDA and CDR2 SQIVND (reference sequence). This CDR3 contains 15 residues. The chain's CDR3 is CASRPDAEAGNTIYF. The CDR3 region has the DNA TGTGCCAGTAGGCCGGACGCAGAAGCTGGAAACACCATATATTTT.

This chain joins TRBV28 and TRBJ1-5; D unresolved. V lost 5 bases and J lost 4, with 9 bases in between. In germline, CDR1 is MDHEN, CDR2 SYDVKM. This CDR3 region has 13 residues. CDR3 DNA sequence: TGTGCCAGCAGTCCAGTGGGGAATCAGCCCCAGCATTTT. The encoded protein is CASSPVGNQPQHF.

The chain is built from TRBV7-9 and TRBJ1-1, with 9 bases aligning to TRBD1. Germline-derived CDR1 and CDR2 are SEHNR and FQNEAQ (reference sequence). The V segment lost 3 bases and the J segment 0 bases; nucleotides outside the gene matches: 5. This CDR3 comprises 16 residues. This CDR3 reads CASSFSGTGMNTEAFF. CDR3 bases: TGTGCCAGCAGCTTTTCCGGGACAGGGATGAACACTGAAGCTTTCTTT.

This clone was found once. The genes are TRBV4-1 and TRBJ2-7, with D uncertain. The germline V and J ends were trimmed by 2 bases and 1 base, with 12 bases remaining between them. This CDR3 region has 15 residues. The germline CDR1 and CDR2 sequences are MGHRA and YSYEKL. The CDR3 nucleotides read TGCGCCAGCAGCCAATCGATGGGATTGTCCTACGAGCAGTACTTC. It encodes CASSQSMGLSYEQYF.

This sequence joins TRBV9 and TRBJ2-5, with TRBD2 identical over 8 bases. Germline assignment: CDR1 SGDLS and CDR2 YYNGEE. CDR3 size: 18 residues. J was trimmed by 2 bases and V by 3 bases; bases with no gene match: 15. The CDR3 DNA follows: TGTGCCAGCAGCGGCATCCCACGGCGGGGGGACGTACAAGAGACCCAGTACTTC. As protein: CASSGIPRRGDVQETQYF.

The J gene is TRBJ2-2, the V gene TRBV10-2; D might be TRBD1 (5 bases). Per germline, CDR1 WSHSY and CDR2 SAAADI. The V and J ends lost 8 bases and 8 bases respectively, with 9 bases between them. The CDR3 loop spans 11 amino acids. CDR3 in DNA: TGCGCCAGCTTCCGACAGGGGGAGCTGTTTTTT. Its protein product is CASFRQGELFF.

The chain combines TRBV13 with TRBJ1-4; 9 nucleotides agree with TRBD1. This CDR3 has 14 amino acids. The V and J ends lost 5 bases and 8 bases, in that order; junction bases with no gene match: 6. The V gene's germline CDR1 is PRHDT and CDR2 FYEKMQ (reference sequence). The CDR3 DNA reads as TGTGCCAGCAGCCCACAGGGGGCTGAGGAAAAACTGTTTTTT. This sequence encodes CASSPQGAEEKLFF.

This clone showed up just once. The chain is built from TRBV13 and TRBJ2-7; TRBD1 agrees at 7 bases. V was clipped by 5 bases and J by 2 bases; unmatched bases: 12. Germline V CDR1 and CDR2: PRHDT, FYEKMQ (reference sequence). The CDR3 is 16 residues long. The CDR3 protein is CASSHLDRERPYEQYF. Here the CDR3 DNA reads TGTGCCAGCAGCCACCTTGACAGGGAACGCCCCTACGAGCAGTACTTC.

Concerning this clone itself: This CDR3 is also generated by other DNA sequences in the sample. The CDR3: CASSLGAGSYEQYF. The DNA for the CDR3 is TGTGCCAGCAGTTTAGGAGCGGGATCCTACGAGCAGTACTTC. The genes are TRBV27 and TRBJ2-7; 7 bases fit TRBD2. V dropped 2 bases and J dropped 1; count of bases not matched to a gene: 2. The germline V gene has CDR1 MNHEY and CDR2 SMNVEV (reference sequence). The CDR3 length is 14 residues.